This T cell receptor (beta chain) was sequenced in a study of blood T cell repertoires in COVID-19. Across the whole study: The study drew acute and convalescent COVID-19 samples from the United States, Italy and Spain.

Original handling: For nucleated cells, counts were estimated from reference gene primer amplification. Using immunoSEQ multiplex PCR, the repertoire was profiled, and TCRdb retains in-frame clones only, with some absent. V, J and clone size derive from that table, while D and trimming were established from the DNA sequence. The repertoire holds a few hundred thousand clones, with roughly nine tenths as singletons. The CDR3 is 15 amino acids. Germline CDR1 is MGHRA and CDR2 is YSYEKL. The ends lost 4 bases at V and 5 bases at J; junction bases unmatched: 8. The sample comprised PBMCs or T cells enriched from blood (not recorded which). The receptor was derived from a woman in her 50s who had been exposed to COVID-19. The V gene is TRBV4-1, the J gene TRBJ2-7; 10 bases map to TRBD1. CDR3 in amino acids: CASSRIDRGPDEQYF. The CDR3, as DNA: TGCGCCAGCAGCCGAATCGACAGGGGGCCGGACGAGCAGTACTTC.